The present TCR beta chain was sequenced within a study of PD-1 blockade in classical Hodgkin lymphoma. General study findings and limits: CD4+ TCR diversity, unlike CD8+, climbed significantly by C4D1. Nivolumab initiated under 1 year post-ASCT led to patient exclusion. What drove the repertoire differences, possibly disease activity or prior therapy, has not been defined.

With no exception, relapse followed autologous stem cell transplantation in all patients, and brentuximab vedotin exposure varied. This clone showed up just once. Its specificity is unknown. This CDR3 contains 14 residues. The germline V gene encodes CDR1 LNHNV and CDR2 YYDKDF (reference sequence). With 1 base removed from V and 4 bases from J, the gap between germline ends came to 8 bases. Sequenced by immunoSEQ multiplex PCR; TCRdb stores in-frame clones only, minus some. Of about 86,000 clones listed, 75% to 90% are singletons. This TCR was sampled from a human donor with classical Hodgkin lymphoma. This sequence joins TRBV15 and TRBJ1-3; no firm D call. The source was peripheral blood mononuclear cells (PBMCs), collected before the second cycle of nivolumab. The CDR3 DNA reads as TGTGCCACCAGCAGAGCTTCAGCGGGAAACACCATATATTTT. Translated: CATSRASAGNTIYF.